This T cell receptor (beta chain) was profiled in a study of human T cells and chemical hapten exposure. In its sample, this clonotype was seen many times. The antigen is unknown. The CDR3 has 15 residues. The J segment lost 3 bases and the V segment lost 3 bases, leaving 9 bases of the junction unmatched. Germline CDR1 and CDR2: SQVTM and ANQGSEA. Time point given: healthy volunteer bleed at 6 weeks. Total RNA extraction was carried out from unfractionated whole blood. Library preparation tagged each individual cDNA molecule with a unique molecular identifier. Via MiXCR, TCRdb re-called the RACE reads, giving one row per CDR3 protein. The sample holds some 77,000 distinct CDR3 sequences, around 9.3% seen once. Study observations and caveats: After DPC sensitization, TCRs above 1 in 1000 frequency showed no change.

The receptor was derived from a female donor in good health. Some clones in this sample may be carry-over from other donors' samples. Source material: whole blood. This sequence joins TRBV29-1 and TRBJ2-5, with 8 positions matching TRBD2. The chain's CDR3 is CSVDPMAGGKETQYF. DNA of the CDR3: TGCAGCGTTGATCCCATGGCGGGGGGAAAAGAGACCCAGTACTTC.